This passage covers 27 T cell receptor beta chains from one sample sequenced in a study of blood T cell repertoires in COVID-19. The protocol was immunoSEQ multiplex PCR, while the TCRdb copy is restricted to in-frame clones and leaves out a portion. Of about 160,000 clones in the sample, around 93% were seen once. Sequencing used peripheral blood. The source is a young man with COVID-19, enrolled during active disease.

The chain carries TRBV21-1 and TRBJ1-6. TRBV21-1 is termed a pseudogene. CDR3 length: 13 residues. The CDR3 DNA is TGTGCCAGCAGCAAAAGCGACTTCACACCCCTCCACTTT. Its protein is CASSKSDFTPLHF.

The chain links TRBV7-2 to TRBJ2-7; 8 bases align to TRBD1. Germline V gene data show CDR1 as SGHTA and CDR2 as FQGNSA. With V trimmed by 5 bases and J by 5 bases, 11 bases remained unmatched. The CDR3 is 15 residues long. CDR3 residues: CASSPPATGVNEQYF. DNA of the CDR3: TGTGCCAGCAGCCCCCCTGCGACAGGGGTTAACGAGCAGTACTTC.

J is TRBJ1-2 and V is TRBV3-1 (or the pseudogene TRBV3-2); unclear D gene. Trimming left V 4 bases short and J 4 bases short, with 19 bases between. The CDR3 has 16 residues. CDR1 and CDR2 from the germline V gene are LGHDT and YNNKEL (reference sequence). CDR3 sequence (DNA): TGTGCCAGCAGCCTGACTACGACGAGGGATATCTATGGCTACACCTTC. This codes for CASSLTTTRDIYGYTF.

The chain recombines TRBV29-1 with TRBJ2-7, with 8 bases lining up with TRBD1. This CDR3 has 11 residues. CDR1 and CDR2 from the germline V gene are SQVTM and ANQGSEA. The V gene end was trimmed by 6 bases and the J gene end by 2 bases; junction bases not matched to a gene: 0. In nucleotides, the CDR3 is TGCAGCGTGACAGGGGCCTACGAGCAGTACTTC. Encoded protein: CSVTGAYEQYF.

The rearrangement joins TRBV7-2 to TRBJ1-6; D unclear. This CDR3 has 15 amino acids. Germline loops: CDR1 SGHTA, CDR2 FQGNSA. V lost 0 bases, J lost 5 bases, and 8 bases lay in between. The CDR3, as DNA: TGTGCCAGCAGCTTAGCTCACAGTAATAATTCACCCCTCCACTTT. Translating it yields CASSLAHSNNSPLHF.

This chain connects TRBV5-1 to TRBJ2-5; D remains unclear. The CDR3 consists of 11 residues. Trimming cost V 4 bases and J 7 bases, with 8 bases left between them. Germline V gene data show CDR1 as SGHRS and CDR2 as YFSETQ. The CDR3: CASSSVGTQYF. DNA of the CDR3: TGCGCCAGCAGCAGCGTTGGGACCCAGTACTTC.

The J gene is TRBJ2-1, the V gene TRBV9, with a weak D call TRBD1 (7 bases). Germline CDR1 SGDLS, CDR2 YYNGEE. The ends were cut back, 3 bases at V and 0 bases at J, with 19 bases in the middle. The CDR3 contains 18 residues. CDR3 DNA: TGTGCCAGCAGCGCCAGGGGGACTCGCGCAAGCTCCTACAATGAGCAGTTCTTC. This translates into CASSARGTRASSYNEQFF.

This chain joins TRBV6-2 or TRBV6-3 and TRBJ2-7, with 12 bases identical to TRBD2. The trim removed 6 bases at V and 1 base at J, leaving 10 bases unmatched. Germline assignment: CDR1 MNHEY and CDR2 SVGEGT. The CDR3 loop spans 17 amino acids. In DNA, the CDR3 is TGTGCCAGCAGCCGCTCCGGACTAGCGGGATTTTCCTACGAGCAGTACTTC. This codes for CASSRSGLAGFSYEQYF.

V is TRBV3-1 (or the pseudogene TRBV3-2) and J is TRBJ2-7; 11 bases match TRBD1. Looked up from germline, CDR1 is LGHDT and CDR2 is YNNKEL (reference sequence). CDR3 length equals 15 residues. J gave up 7 bases and V 0 bases, and 5 bases lay outside the gene matches. The CDR3 sequence is CASSQDRTGGREQYF. The CDR3 DNA reads TGTGCCAGCAGCCAAGACCGGACAGGGGGCCGGGAGCAGTACTTC.

The rearrangement uses TRBV4-1 and TRBJ1-3; D ambiguous. The CDR3 has 17 residues. V gave up 1 base and J gave up 1 base, with 14 bases separating them. Germline V gives CDR1 MGHRA, CDR2 YSYEKL. The CDR3 reads CASSQVPGGGSGNTIYF. Written as DNA, the CDR3 is TGCGCCAGCAGCCAAGTCCCAGGCGGAGGGTCTGGAAACACCATATATTTT.

The J gene is TRBJ1-5, the V gene TRBV4-1; 10 nucleotides agree with TRBD1. CDR3 length: 14 amino acids. The V gene end was trimmed by 3 bases and the J gene end by 7 bases; junction bases not matched to a gene: 3. CDR1 and CDR2 from the germline V gene are MGHRA and YSYEKL. For the CDR3, the DNA is TGCGCCAGCAGCCAGGGACAGGGGATCCAGCCCCAGCATTTT. This gives the protein CASSQGQGIQPQHF.

The chain couples TRBV7-2 to TRBJ1-2, with D hard to call. Germline V lookup: CDR1 SGHTA, CDR2 FQGNSA. The V gene lost 1 base and the J gene lost 4 bases, with 13 bases spanning the gap. The CDR3 extends over 15 amino acids. The CDR3 here is CASSLGPGSFYGYTF. For the CDR3, the DNA is TGTGCCAGCAGCTTAGGGCCAGGATCCTTCTATGGCTACACCTTC. Full variable domain (rest looked up from reference TRBV7-2 and TRBJ1-2): GAGVSQSPSNKVTEKGKDVELRCDPISGHTALYWYRQSLGQGLEFLIYFQGNSAPDKSGLPSDRFSAERTGGSVSTLTIQRTQQEDSAVYLCASSLGPGSFYGYTFGSGTRLTVV.

For the CDR3, the DNA is TGTGCCAGCAGCCCCGTCGGTGGAGGGGCGATCCAAGAGACCCAGTACTTC. Residues: CASSPVGGGAIQETQYF. V usage is TRBV7-2 and J usage is TRBJ2-5; D perhaps matches TRBD2 (6 bases). Trimming left V 5 bases short and J 1 base short, with 20 bases between. This CDR3 contains 17 residues. Germline V gene lookup returns CDR1 SGHTA and CDR2 FQGNSA.

The chain links TRBV5-6 to TRBJ1-6, with 10 nucleotides matching TRBD1. Germline V gene sequence: CDR1 SGHDT, CDR2 YYEEEE. V dropped 4 bases and J dropped 10; count of bases not matched to a gene: 5. The CDR3 is 14 residues long. Here the CDR3 DNA reads TGTGCCAGCAGCCCCCGGACAGGGGGATCACCCCTCCACTTT. It is translated as CASSPRTGGSPLHF.

The chain links TRBV28 to TRBJ1-5; 8 bases map to TRBD1. The CDR3 runs to 16 residues. V shed 4 bases and J 0 bases; nucleotides not matched to a gene: 5. Germline V lookup: CDR1 MDHEN, CDR2 SYDVKM. The CDR3 DNA is TGTGCCAGCAGTTCAGTGACAGGGGCTAGCAATCAGCCCCAGCATTTT. Encoded protein: CASSSVTGASNQPQHF.

J is TRBJ2-7 and V is TRBV5-1; the D gene is possibly TRBD1 (6 bases). V dropped 0 bases and J dropped 2 bases, with 9 bases sitting between them. CDR3 size: 14 residues. CDR1 is SGHRS, CDR2 YFSETQ, per germline. CDR3 sequence: CASSLDRATYEQYF. In nucleotides, the CDR3 is TGCGCCAGCAGCTTGGACAGGGCTACCTACGAGCAGTACTTC.

This clone showed up just a few times. This chain links TRBV19 with TRBJ1-1, with 8 bases that match TRBD1. The V and J ends lost 5 bases and 0 bases, in that order; junction bases with no gene match: 14. This CDR3 contains 18 residues. The germline V gene encodes CDR1 LNHDA and CDR2 SQIVND (reference sequence). The DNA for the CDR3 is TGTGCCAGTAGTCTCCCGGACAGGGTAGGGGACATGAACACTGAAGCTTTCTTT. Translating it yields CASSLPDRVGDMNTEAFF.

V usage is TRBV7-2 and J usage is TRBJ1-1; no definite D call. The germline V gene has CDR1 SGHTA and CDR2 FQGNSA. This CDR3 spans 18 amino acids. Trimming took 4 bases from V and 0 from J, leaving 21 bases between them. The CDR3 spells CASSYPSSGFGMNTEAFF. In nucleotides, the CDR3 is TGTGCCAGCAGCTACCCCTCTTCCGGGTTTGGAATGAACACTGAAGCTTTCTTT. The full variable domain, in which reference TRBV7-2 and TRBJ1-1 provide the parts outside the CDR3, is GAGVSQSPSNKVTEKGKDVELRCDPISGHTALYWYRQSLGQGLEFLIYFQGNSAPDKSGLPSDRFSAERTGGSVSTLTIQRTQQEDSAVYLCASSYPSSGFGMNTEAFFGQGTRLTVV.

The genes are TRBV19 and TRBJ2-2, with D possibly matching TRBD1 (5 bases). V was shortened by 2 bases and J by 1 base, with 17 bases between the two germline ends. Germline values: CDR1 LNHDA, CDR2 SQIVND (reference sequence). This CDR3 has 18 residues. CDR3 sequence: CASSIWGTNLKNTGELFF. CDR3 in DNA: TGTGCCAGTAGTATATGGGGCACAAACCTTAAGAACACCGGGGAGCTGTTTTTT.

This chain joins TRBV20-1 and TRBJ1-1; D unresolved. V was clipped by 3 bases and J by 5 bases, with 7 bases between them. Germline V gene data show CDR1 as DFQATT and CDR2 as SNEGSKA (reference sequence). This CDR3 comprises 11 residues. Here the CDR3 reads CSASSGTEAFF. The DNA for the CDR3 is TGCAGTGCTAGTTCGGGTACTGAAGCTTTCTTT.

J is TRBJ2-4 and V is TRBV24-1; D perhaps matches TRBD1 (5 bases). The length of the CDR3 is 15 residues. Trimming pared 6 bases from V and 1 base from J, leaving 12 bases between. Germline loops: CDR1 KGHDR, CDR2 SFDVKD. This CDR3 is CATSRGEGAKNIQYF. The CDR3 coding sequence is TGTGCCACCAGTAGGGGTGAAGGGGCCAAAAACATTCAGTACTTC.

The rearrangement joins TRBV4-3 to TRBJ2-5; 11 nucleotides agree with TRBD2. Trimming at V came to 0 bases and at J to 5 bases, leaving 14 bases not matched to a gene. CDR1 is LGHNA, CDR2 YSLEER, per germline. The CDR3 consists of 19 residues. The CDR3 loop reads CASSQDEGLAEISGETQYF. The CDR3 nucleotides read TGCGCCAGCAGCCAAGATGAGGGACTAGCGGAGATTTCCGGGGAGACCCAGTACTTC.

The genes are TRBV18 and TRBJ1-2; D gene uncertain. V was pared by 6 bases and J by 4 bases, with 9 bases between. CDR3 length equals 12 residues. The germline V gene encodes CDR1 KGHSH and CDR2 LQKENI. The CDR3 loop is CASSDGVYGYTF. Written as DNA, the CDR3 is TGTGCCAGCTCCGACGGGGTCTATGGCTACACCTTC. The full variable domain, in which reference TRBV18 and TRBJ1-2 provide the parts outside the CDR3, is NAGVMQNPRHLVRRRGQEARLRCSPMKGHSHVYWYRQLPEEGLKFMVYLQKENIIDESGMPKERFSAEFPKEGPSILRIQQVVRGDSAAYFCASSDGVYGYTFGSGTRLTVV.

The J gene is TRBJ2-2, the V gene TRBV10-3, with D tentatively TRBD1 (5 bases). V was shortened by 9 bases and J by 0 bases, with 11 bases between the two germline ends. The CDR3 sequence is 14 residues long. Per the germline V gene, CDR1 is ENHRY and CDR2 is SYGVKD. CDR3 in amino acids: CAMSGIANTGELFF. CDR3 nucleotides: TGTGCCATGTCAGGGATCGCGAACACCGGGGAGCTGTTTTTT.

V and J are TRBV28 and TRBJ2-7, with 10 bases identical to TRBD2. The CDR3 sequence is 14 residues long. Germline V gene data show CDR1 as MDHEN and CDR2 as SYDVKM. V trimming: 6 bases; J trimming: 4 bases; junction bases outside the gene matches: 6. The CDR3 DNA reads as TGTGCCAGCAGGGAACTAGCGGGACTTTACGAGCAGTACTTC. Translation: CASRELAGLYEQYF.

The chain links TRBV5-4 to TRBJ2-7, with 9 bases lining up with TRBD1. With 4 bases clipped from V and 3 bases from J, the junction kept 8 bases outside the gene matches. Looked up from germline, CDR1 is SGHNT and CDR2 is YYREEE (reference sequence). This CDR3 has 15 amino acids. The CDR3 DNA is TGTGCCAGCAGCCTAAAGGAGGACAGGGGCTACGAGCAGTACTTC. Protein sequence: CASSLKEDRGYEQYF.

This sequence joins TRBV7-2 and TRBJ2-7, with a possible D match to TRBD2 (5 bases). This CDR3 contains 17 residues. V was trimmed by 0 bases and J by 5 bases, leaving 20 bases between them. Germline V gene lookup returns CDR1 SGHTA and CDR2 FQGNSA. This chain's CDR3 is CASSLALTSGPHHEQYF. DNA of the CDR3: TGTGCCAGCAGCTTAGCGTTAACCAGCGGCCCCCATCACGAGCAGTACTTC. The variable domain in full, with the rest retrieved from reference TRBV7-2 and TRBJ2-7, is GAGVSQSPSNKVTEKGKDVELRCDPISGHTALYWYRQSLGQGLEFLIYFQGNSAPDKSGLPSDRFSAERTGGSVSTLTIQRTQQEDSAVYLCASSLALTSGPHHEQYFGPGTRLTVT.